The following is a TCR beta chain sequence with its context. Ages of hyperthyroidism patients ran from 18 to 65, and their diagnoses were new, under 2 months' duration. Lactation, pregnancy, uncontrolled infections and other autoimmune diseases were all grounds for excluding patients. The PBMC fraction was derived from around 10 ml of fresh peripheral blood. Amplified material comprised TCR beta CDR3 regions derived from RNA transcripts. HTBI primers were employed in first-round RT-PCR, then a second-round multiplex PCR followed. TCRdb called the multiplex PCR reads again in MiXCR, with one record for every CDR3 protein. The repertoire consists of 620,000 or so distinct CDR3 sequences, with about 24% occurring once and the leading ten covering 7.1%. The data are from a study of Graves' ophthalmopathy and Graves' hyperthyroidism. With 7 bases removed from V and 2 bases from J, the gap between germline ends came to 11 bases. Germline CDR1 and CDR2: SEHNR and FQNEAQ (reference sequence). CDR3 length: 13 residues.

The receptor was isolated from a woman aged 18-29 years with stable Graves' hyperthyroidism. Some clones in this sample may be carry-over from other donors' samples. Source material: peripheral blood. The genes are TRBV7-9 and TRBJ2-5, with a weak D call TRBD2 (6 bases). CDR3 protein: CASNGGTQETQYF. CDR3 DNA: TGTGCCAGCAACGGCGGGACTCAAGAGACCCAGTACTTC.